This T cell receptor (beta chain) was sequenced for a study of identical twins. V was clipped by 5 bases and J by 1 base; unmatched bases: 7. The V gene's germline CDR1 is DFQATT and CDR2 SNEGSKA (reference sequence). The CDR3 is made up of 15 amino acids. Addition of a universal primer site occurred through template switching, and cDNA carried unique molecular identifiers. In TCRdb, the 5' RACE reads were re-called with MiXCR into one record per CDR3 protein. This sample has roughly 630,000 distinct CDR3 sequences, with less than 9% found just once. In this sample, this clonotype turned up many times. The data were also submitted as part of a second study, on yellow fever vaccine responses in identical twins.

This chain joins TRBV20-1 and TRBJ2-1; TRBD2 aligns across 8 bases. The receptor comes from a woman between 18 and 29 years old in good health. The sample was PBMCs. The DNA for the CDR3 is TGCAGTGCTCCGGGAACTAGCGGATCCTACAATGAGCAGTTCTTC. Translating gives CSAPGTSGSYNEQFF.